This is a list of T cell receptor beta chains from one sample in a study of blood T cell repertoires in COVID-19. Generated by immunoSEQ multiplex PCR, the TCRdb table keeps only in-frame clones and is missing some. The sample holds fewer than 200,000 clones, around 89% seen once. Sequenced: peripheral blood. These TCRs come from a man between 18 and 29 years old who had recovered from COVID-19. The CDR3 runs from the conserved cysteine through the conserved F or W. Each record gives: D gene, J gene, V gene, clone size, CDR3 protein, CDR3 DNA. The D gene is left open where the match is weak. Clone sizes are given selectively: once, few, many, or a class where the clone is expanded.

.	TRBJ2-6	TRBV18	.	CASSQNWRRSGSGANVLTF	TGTGCCAGCTCACAAAATTGGAGACGCTCGGGGTCTGGGGCCAACGTCCTGACTTTC
.	TRBJ1-2	TRBV19	.	CASKRQGHYGYTF	TGTGCCAGTAAAAGGCAGGGGCACTATGGCTACACCTTC
TRBD1	TRBJ1-2	TRBV18	.	CASSPTGDQVFTNGYTF	TGTGCCAGCTCACCGACAGGGGATCAAGTATTTACGAATGGCTACACCTTC
TRBD1	TRBJ2-7	TRBV27	once	CASRALGQGRREQYF	TGTGCCAGCAGAGCCCTGGGACAGGGGCGCCGGGAGCAGTACTTC
TRBD1	TRBJ2-2	TRBV10-3	.	CAIQGQGDTGELFF	TGTGCCATCCAGGGACAGGGAGACACCGGGGAGCTGTTTTTT
TRBD1	TRBJ1-1	TRBV5-4	.	CASSLGQGLAFF	TGTGCCAGCAGCCTTGGACAGGGCCTGGCTTTCTTT
TRBD1	TRBJ1-1	TRBV19	few	CASGVTGLNTEAFF	TGTGCCAGTGGGGTGACAGGGTTGAACACTGAAGCTTTCTTT
TRBD2	TRBJ2-3	TRBV3-1/TRBV3-2	.	CASSQGLAGSGDTQYF	TGTGCCAGCAGCCAAGGGTTAGCGGGATCGGGAGATACGCAGTATTTT
TRBD1	TRBJ1-6	TRBV6-6	.	CASQGPGQLNSPLHF	TGTGCCAGCCAGGGACCGGGACAGCTCAATTCACCCCTCCACTTT
.	TRBJ1-2	TRBV6-5	.	CASSRPEGYGYTF	TGTGCCAGCAGTCGGCCGGAGGGTTACGGCTACACCTTC